The present TCR beta chain was sequenced within a study of cytomegalovirus exposure and HLA in healthy donors. Every donor was a healthy person donating bone marrow. CDR3 length equals 14 residues. CDR1 and CDR2 (germline): MDHEN, SYDVKM. V was pared by 3 bases and J by 4 bases, with 5 bases of the junction left unmatched. Primers included in the PCR were 60 Vbeta and 13 Jbeta primers. TCRdb's table, derived via immunoSEQ multiplex PCR, lists solely in-frame clones and lacks some. This sample has roughly 100,000 clones, with approximately 70% found just once. General study findings and limits: It was confirmed in vitro that a few of the CMV-associated chains were specific for CMV antigens.

For this clone: Its antigen is unidentified.

The source material was PBMCs. The receptor comes from a woman in her forties or fifties in good health and CMV-seropositive. This chain joins TRBV28 and TRBJ2-5; 7 bases align to TRBD1. CDR3 protein: CASSFGAGGETQYF. CDR3 sequence (DNA): TGTGCCAGCAGTTTCGGGGCAGGGGGAGAGACCCAGTACTTC.